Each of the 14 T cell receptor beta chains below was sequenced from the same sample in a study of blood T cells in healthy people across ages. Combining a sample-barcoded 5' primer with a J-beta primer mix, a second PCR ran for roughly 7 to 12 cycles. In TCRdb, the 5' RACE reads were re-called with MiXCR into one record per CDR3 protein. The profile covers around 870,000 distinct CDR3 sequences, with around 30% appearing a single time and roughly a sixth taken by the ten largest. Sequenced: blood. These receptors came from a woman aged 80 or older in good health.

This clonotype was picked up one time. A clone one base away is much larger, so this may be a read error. This CDR3 reads CASSSARDSGYTF. In nucleotides, the CDR3 is TGTGCCAGCAGCTCCGCACGGGACAGCGGCTACACCTTC. V is TRBV7-6 and J is TRBJ1-2; TRBD1 aligns across 7 bases. The CDR3 totals 13 residues. Unmatched junction bases numbered 7, after V lost 4 bases and J lost 8 bases. Germline CDR1 is SGHVS and CDR2 is FNYEAQ.

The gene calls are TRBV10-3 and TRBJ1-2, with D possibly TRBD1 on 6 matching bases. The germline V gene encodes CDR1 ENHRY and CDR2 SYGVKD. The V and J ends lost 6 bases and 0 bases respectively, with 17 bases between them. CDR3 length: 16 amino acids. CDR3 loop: CAIRHRDLRPNYGYTF. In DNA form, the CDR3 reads TGTGCCATCAGGCACAGGGACCTGCGCCCTAACTATGGCTACACCTTC.

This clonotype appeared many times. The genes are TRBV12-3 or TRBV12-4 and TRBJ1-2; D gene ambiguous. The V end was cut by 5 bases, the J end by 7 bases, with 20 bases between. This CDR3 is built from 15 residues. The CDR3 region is CASSPPAPRLIGYTF. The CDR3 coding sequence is TGTGCCAGCAGTCCCCCGGCCCCCCGACTGATTGGCTACACCTTC.

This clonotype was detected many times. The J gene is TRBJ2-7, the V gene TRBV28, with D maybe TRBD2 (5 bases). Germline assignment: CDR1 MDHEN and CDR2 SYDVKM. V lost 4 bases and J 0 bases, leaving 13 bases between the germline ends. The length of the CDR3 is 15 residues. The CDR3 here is CASSSVAGSSYEQYF. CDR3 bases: TGTGCCAGCAGTTCCGTGGCGGGTAGCTCCTACGAGCAGTACTTC.

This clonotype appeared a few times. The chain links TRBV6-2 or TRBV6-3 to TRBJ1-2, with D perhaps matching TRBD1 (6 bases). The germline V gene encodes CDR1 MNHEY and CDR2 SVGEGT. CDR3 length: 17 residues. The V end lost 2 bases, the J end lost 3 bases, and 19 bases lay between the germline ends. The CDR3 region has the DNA TGTGCCAGCAGTTACCCAACGGAGCGGACAGCACACTATGGCTACACCTTC. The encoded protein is CASSYPTERTAHYGYTF.

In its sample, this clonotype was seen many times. CDR3 in amino acids: CAISERGYEQYF. The CDR3 DNA is TGTGCCATCAGTGAACGAGGGTACGAGCAGTACTTC. The gene calls are TRBV10-3 and TRBJ2-7, with D possibly being TRBD2 (5 bases). Germline V CDR1 and CDR2: ENHRY, SYGVKD. There are 12 residues in the CDR3. Between the trimmed V and J ends, which lost 3 bases and 4 bases, there was a span of 7 bases.

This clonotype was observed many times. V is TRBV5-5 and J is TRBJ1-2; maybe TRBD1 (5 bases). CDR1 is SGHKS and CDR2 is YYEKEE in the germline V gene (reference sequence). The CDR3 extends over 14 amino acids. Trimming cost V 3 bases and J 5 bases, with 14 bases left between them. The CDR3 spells CASSYDRGEYGYTF. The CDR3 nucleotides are TGTGCCAGCAGCTATGACAGAGGGGAATATGGCTACACCTTC.

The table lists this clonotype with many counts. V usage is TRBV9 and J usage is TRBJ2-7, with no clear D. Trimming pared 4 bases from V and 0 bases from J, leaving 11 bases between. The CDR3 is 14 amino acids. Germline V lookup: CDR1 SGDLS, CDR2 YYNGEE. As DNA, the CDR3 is TGTGCCAGCAGCCCCGGGCCGAGCTCCTACGAGCAGTACTTC. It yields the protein CASSPGPSSYEQYF.

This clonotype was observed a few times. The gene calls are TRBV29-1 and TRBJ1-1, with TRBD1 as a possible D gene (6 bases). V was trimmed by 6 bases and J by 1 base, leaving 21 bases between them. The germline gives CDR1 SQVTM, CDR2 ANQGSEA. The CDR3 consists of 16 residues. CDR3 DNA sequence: TGCAGCGTGTTCGCCGGGACAAGCTCAGCGAACACTGAAGCTTTCTTT. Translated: CSVFAGTSSANTEAFF.

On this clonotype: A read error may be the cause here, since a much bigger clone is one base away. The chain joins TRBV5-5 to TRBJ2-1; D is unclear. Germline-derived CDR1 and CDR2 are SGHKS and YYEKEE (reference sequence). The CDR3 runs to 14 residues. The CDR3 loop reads CANSWAAAGGEQFF. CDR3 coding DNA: TGTGCCAACAGCTGGGCGGCAGCCGGTGGTGAGCAGTTCTTC.

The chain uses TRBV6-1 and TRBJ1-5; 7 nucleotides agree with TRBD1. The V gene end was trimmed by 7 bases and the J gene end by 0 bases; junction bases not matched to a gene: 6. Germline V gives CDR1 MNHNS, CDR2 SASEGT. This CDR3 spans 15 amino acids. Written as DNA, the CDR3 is TGTGCCAGCATTGGGACAGCTTATAGCAATCAGCCCCAGCATTTT. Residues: CASIGTAYSNQPQHF.

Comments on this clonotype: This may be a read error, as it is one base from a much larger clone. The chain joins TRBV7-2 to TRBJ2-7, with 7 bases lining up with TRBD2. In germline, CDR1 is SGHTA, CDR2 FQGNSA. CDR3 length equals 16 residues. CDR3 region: CASSLDRASGSCEQYF. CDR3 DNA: TGTGCCAGCAGCTTAGATAGGGCTAGCGGCTCCTGCGAGCAGTACTTC.

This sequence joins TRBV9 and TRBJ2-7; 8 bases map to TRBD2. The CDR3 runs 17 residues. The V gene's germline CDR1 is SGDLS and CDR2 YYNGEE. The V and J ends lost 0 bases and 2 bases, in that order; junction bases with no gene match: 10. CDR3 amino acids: CASSVDGGGSATYEQYF. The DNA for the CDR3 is TGTGCCAGCAGCGTAGATGGCGGGGGGTCCGCTACCTACGAGCAGTACTTC.

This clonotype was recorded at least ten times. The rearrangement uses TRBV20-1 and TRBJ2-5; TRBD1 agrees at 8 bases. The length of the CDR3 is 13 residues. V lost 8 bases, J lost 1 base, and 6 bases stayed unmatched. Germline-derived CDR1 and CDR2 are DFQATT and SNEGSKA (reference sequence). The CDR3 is CSPIQGGQETQYF. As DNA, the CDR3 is TGCAGTCCAATACAGGGGGGCCAAGAGACCCAGTACTTC.